A selection of T cell receptor beta chains follows, all from one sample in a study of T cell responses to AZD1222 COVID-19 vaccine. Using immunoSEQ multiplex PCR, the repertoire was profiled, and TCRdb retains in-frame clones only, with some absent. Among roughly 70,000 clones listed, approximately 80% were seen once. The sequencing used peripheral blood, collected 28 days after the second AZD1222 dose. These receptors were taken from an adult who received the AZD1222 COVID-19 vaccine. The CDR3 runs from the conserved cysteine through the conserved F or W. The D gene is left open where the match is weak. Clone sizes are given selectively: once, few, many, or a class where the clone is expanded.

NA | TRBD1 | TRBJ1-6 | TRBV27 | TGTGCCAGCAGGACCGGGACAGGCGATTCACCCCTCCACTTT | CASRTGTGDSPLHF
NA | NA | TRBJ1-5 | TRBV30 | TGTGCCTGGGGTCGGGGGGCCCATCAGCCCCAGCATTTT | CAWGRGAHQPQHF
few | NA | TRBJ1-2 | TRBV14 | TGTGCCAGCAGCCAGAATCTTGGCTACACCTTC | CASSQNLGYTF
NA | TRBD1 | TRBJ1-2 | TRBV6-2/TRBV6-3 | TGTGCCAGCAGTTCCCACCGGGACAGCGCCTATGGCTACACCTTC | CASSSHRDSAYGYTF
NA | TRBD1 | TRBJ1-2 | TRBV10-3 | TGTGCCATCAAACCTTCCGGGACAGGGGGCCTAGATGGCTACACCTTC | CAIKPSGTGGLDGYTF
NA | NA | TRBJ2-7 | TRBV28 | TGTGCCAGCAGTTTGATAGCAGGGGACGAGCAGTACTTC | CASSLIAGDEQYF
NA | NA | TRBJ2-7 | TRBV2 | TGTGCCAGCAGTCTAACCTACGAGCAGTACTTC | CASSLTYEQYF
once | NA | TRBJ2-7 | TRBV28 | TGTGCCAGCAGTCTTGACAGGTACGAGCAGTACTTC | CASSLDRYEQYF
once | TRBD1 | TRBJ1-1 | TRBV5-1 | TGCGCCAGCAGCTTCCCAGAAGGACAGGGGGTTTTCTTT | CASSFPEGQGVFF
NA | NA | TRBJ1-3 | TRBV9 | TGTGCCAGCAGCGCGGACCCCGGAACAGGAAACACCATATATTTT | CASSADPGTGNTIYF
medium-sized | NA | TRBJ2-1 | TRBV6-4 | TGTGCCAGCAGTATAGTGTCCGAAAACAATGAGCAGTTCTTC | CASSIVSENNEQFF
few | TRBD1 | TRBJ1-2 | TRBV7-2 | TGTGCCAGCAGCGTCAGGGGGAACTATGGCTACACCTTC | CASSVRGNYGYTF
NA | NA | TRBJ1-5 | TRBV2 | TGTGCCAGCAGTCGGGAGGATCAGCCCCAGCATTTT | CASSREDQPQHF
NA | TRBD1 | TRBJ1-4 | TRBV5-4 | TGTGCCAGCAGCTTGGGACAGGGGGCTGAAAAACTGTTTTTT | CASSLGQGAEKLFF
NA | NA | TRBJ1-2 | TRBV7-2 | TGTGCCAGCAGCTACGATGTCGGGGGCTACACCTTC | CASSYDVGGYTF
NA | NA | TRBJ2-6 | TRBV4-1 | TGCGCCAGCAGCCAAGAAGCGAGCTCTGGGGCCAACGTCCTGACTTTC | CASSQEASSGANVLTF
once | NA | TRBJ1-5 | TRBV18 | TGTGCCAGCTCACCACCACTACAGGGTAGTCAGCCCCAGCATTTT | CASSPPLQGSQPQHF
once | TRBD1 | TRBJ2-1 | TRBV6-5 | TGTGCCAGCAGTTACTTTCGGGACAGGCGTCACAATGAGCAGTTCTTC | CASSYFRDRRHNEQFF
NA | TRBD1 | TRBJ2-3 | TRBV27 | TGTGCCAGCAGTTTGGGGACCACAGGGGAACCTAGCACAGATACGCAGTATTTT | CASSLGTTGEPSTDTQYF
NA | TRBD1 | TRBJ1-5 | TRBV3-1/TRBV3-2 | TGTGTCAGCAGCCAAGACAGGGTGAACCAGCCCCAGCATTTT | CVSSQDRVNQPQHF
NA | NA | TRBJ2-2 | TRBV28 | TGTGCCAGCAGTTTAGACATGGGCACCGGGGAGCTGTTTTTT | CASSLDMGTGELFF
NA | NA | TRBJ1-4 | TRBV19 | TGTGCCAGTAGTGGCGAGGACCAAGGAGGTGAAAAACTGTTTTTT | CASSGEDQGGEKLFF
NA | NA | TRBJ2-3 | TRBV5-1 | TGCGCCAGCGGACCTGACTTGGCGGGAGATACGCAGTATTTT | CASGPDLAGDTQYF
NA | NA | TRBJ2-2 | TRBV11-2 | TGTGCCAGCAGCGCCGGGCAGGGTTCTCCCGGGGAGCTGTTTTTT | CASSAGQGSPGELFF
NA | NA | TRBJ1-1 | TRBV3-1/TRBV3-2 | TGTGCCAGCAGCCCTAGGACCGTGAACACTGAAGCTTTCTTT | CASSPRTVNTEAFF
NA | NA | TRBJ1-4 | TRBV19 | TGTGCCAGTAGACCGGGGTTTTCAACTAATGAAAAACTGTTTTTT | CASRPGFSTNEKLFF
NA | NA | TRBJ2-3 | TRBV19 | TGTGCCAGTGGCAATACGGGGGCTTCTAGCACAGATACGCAGTATTTT | CASGNTGASSTDTQYF
NA | NA | TRBJ1-1 | TRBV12-3/TRBV12-4 | TGTGCCAGCAGTTTCGGACGGTCAGTTGAAGCTTTCTTT | CASSFGRSVEAFF
NA | NA | TRBJ2-5 | TRBV7-6 | TGTGCCAGCAGCCGAGAGACCCAGTACTTC | CASSRETQYF
NA | NA | TRBJ1-1 | TRBV10-3 | TGTGCCATCAGTGAGGGCCTGAACACTGAAGCTTTCTTT | CAISEGLNTEAFF
NA | TRBD2 | TRBJ2-1 | TRBV27 | TGTGCCAGCAGGACCTTTTTGGTGGGGGGGAATATGGGTGAGCAGTTCTTC | CASRTFLVGGNMGEQFF
NA | NA | TRBJ2-1 | TRBV5-6 | TGTGCCAGCAGCCCTGGAGGGGGGGGATCCTACAATGAGCAGTTCTTC | CASSPGGGGSYNEQFF
NA | NA | TRBJ2-5 | TRBV5-1 | TGCGCCAGCCGGGTTAGCTTTCATTCCGCCCAAGAGACCCAGTACTTC | CASRVSFHSAQETQYF
NA | NA | TRBJ2-3 | TRBV10-3 | TGTGCCACCGGATCCAGGGGGGGCACCCCAGATACGCAGTATTTT | CATGSRGGTPDTQYF
NA | NA | TRBJ1-1 | TRBV10-3 | TGTGCCATCAGCGCAGAATCAATATTGAACACTGAAGCTTTCTTT | CAISAESILNTEAFF
NA | TRBD1 | TRBJ2-1 | TRBV28 | TGTGCCAGCAGGGCCACAGGGGAATGGCGCGATGAGCAGTTCTTC | CASRATGEWRDEQFF
once | TRBD1 | TRBJ2-6 | TRBV7-9 | TGTGCCAGCAGCTTATGGGGCAGGGGGTACGGGGCCAACGTCCTGACTTTC | CASSLWGRGYGANVLTF
NA | TRBD1 | TRBJ1-4 | TRBV10-3 | TGTGCCATCAGAGGGACAGGGCCGGGTGAAAAACTGTTTTTT | CAIRGTGPGEKLFF
once | NA | TRBJ1-4 | TRBV30 | TGTGCCTGGAGTGTACCCTCGGGCAGGGGCCCAACTAATGAAAAACTGTTTTTT | CAWSVPSGRGPTNEKLFF
NA | TRBD1 | TRBJ1-2 | TRBV7-9 | TGTGCCAGCAGCTTCCATACAGGGGATGTTGGAGGCTACACCTTC | CASSFHTGDVGGYTF
few | NA | TRBJ1-2 | TRBV25-1 | TGTGCCAGCAGTCCGGCAGGCGTCGGCTACACCTTC | CASSPAGVGYTF
NA | TRBD1 | TRBJ1-4 | TRBV7-9 | TGTGCCAGCAGCTTAGGGGACAGGGTCAATGAAAAACTGTTTTTT | CASSLGDRVNEKLFF
NA | NA | TRBJ1-6 | TRBV7-2 | TGTGCCAGCAGCTTTCCCTCATATGGGAATAATTCACCCCTCCACTTT | CASSFPSYGNNSPLHF
NA | TRBD1 | TRBJ1-2 | TRBV5-6 | TGTGCCAGCAGTTACGACTGGGACAGGAGTAACTATGGCTACACCTTC | CASSYDWDRSNYGYTF
NA | NA | TRBJ1-3 | TRBV2 | TGTGCCAGCAGTGACAGGACCCCTGGAAACACCATATATTTT | CASSDRTPGNTIYF
NA | NA | TRBJ2-3 | TRBV7-3 | TGTGCCAGCAGCTTAACGAAGCCCCCGGACCTCGGGGACGCTAGCACAGATACGCAGTATTTT | CASSLTKPPDLGDASTDTQYF
NA | NA | TRBJ1-2 | TRBV28 | TGTGCCAGCAGTTTGTCTTACAGGGAGGCTGGCTACACCTTC | CASSLSYREAGYTF
NA | TRBD1 | TRBJ1-2 | TRBV4-1 | TGCGCCAGCAGCCATGAGGGTCGGACAGGGTCTAACTATGGCTACACCTTC | CASSHEGRTGSNYGYTF